This passage covers 21 T cell receptor beta chains from one sample sequenced in a study of shared clonotypes between healthy human individuals. As defined, naive CD8 cells were CD45RO-negative and positively selected for CCR7, with terminally differentiated effector memory CD45RA+ cells excluded. Libraries were prepared by immunoSEQ multiplex PCR; TCRdb keeps only in-frame clonotypes and omits some of them. The table lists hundreds of thousands of clones, 95% of them singletons. The sequencing sample was made of naive CD8+ T cells sorted from blood. The source is a woman in her 30s in good health.

J is TRBJ2-7 and V is TRBV7-9, with no clear D. Trimming cost V 5 bases and J 4 bases, with 15 bases left between them. CDR3 size: 14 residues. CDR1 is SEHNR, CDR2 FQNEAQ, per germline (reference sequence). The CDR3: CASSPLGPEYEQYF. In DNA form, the CDR3 reads TGTGCCAGCAGCCCCCTGGGCCCGGAGTACGAGCAGTACTTC. Together with reference TRBV7-9 and TRBJ2-7, the CDR3 gives the full variable domain: DTGVSQNPRHKITKRGQNVTFRCDPISEHNRLYWYRQTLGQGPEFLTYFQNEAQLEKSRLLSDRFSAERPKGSFSTLEIQRTEQGDSAMYLCASSPLGPEYEQYFGPGTRLTVT.

This chain connects TRBV20-1 to TRBJ1-1; D is possibly TRBD1 (6 bases). This CDR3 contains 9 residues. V gave up 4 bases and J gave up 10 bases, with 7 bases separating them. Per the germline V gene, CDR1 is DFQATT and CDR2 is SNEGSKA (reference sequence). Here the CDR3 DNA reads TGCAGTGCTACAGGGGCAGCTTTCTTT. It translates to CSATGAAFF.

This rearrangement joins TRBV6-5 to TRBJ1-1, with 10 bases that match TRBD1. The CDR3 is made up of 14 amino acids. Germline V CDR1 and CDR2: MNHEY, SVGAGI. V was pared by 6 bases and J by 4 bases, with 5 bases of the junction left unmatched. CDR3 sequence reads: CASSLGQGVTEAFF. CDR3 bases: TGTGCCAGCAGCCTCGGACAGGGGGTCACTGAAGCTTTCTTT.

The J gene is TRBJ2-7, the V gene TRBV10-1, with D perhaps TRBD2 (5 bases). Deletions cut 6 bases from V and 7 bases from J, with 19 bases between. The CDR3 loop spans 14 amino acids. Germline V gene sequence: CDR1 WNHNN, CDR2 SYGVQD (reference sequence). CDR3 nucleotide sequence: TGCGCCAGCAGCCGGGATTTCAGCCCGTGGGAGCAGTACTTC. Translating it yields CASSRDFSPWEQYF.

The chain couples TRBV13 to TRBJ1-4; D is unresolved. Germline V gene sequence: CDR1 PRHDT, CDR2 FYEKMQ (reference sequence). The CDR3 length is 12 residues. Trimming cost V 0 bases and J 8 bases, with 4 bases left between them. CDR3 sequence: CASSLGGEKLFF. CDR3 nucleotide sequence: TGTGCCAGCAGCTTAGGGGGAGAAAAACTGTTTTTT.

The J gene is TRBJ1-5, the V gene TRBV19; 9 bases line up with TRBD1. V lost 10 bases, J lost 1 base, and 8 bases stayed unmatched. The CDR3 extends over 15 amino acids. Per germline, CDR1 LNHDA and CDR2 SQIVND (reference sequence). The CDR3 here is CATDGTGNSNQPQHF. Here the CDR3 DNA reads TGTGCCACAGACGGGACAGGGAACAGCAATCAGCCCCAGCATTTT.

The chain employs TRBV21-1 and TRBJ1-2. TRBV21-1 is a pseudogene. The CDR3 is 16 amino acids. The CDR3 DNA reads as TGTGCCAGCAGCAAATTCGGGGTCCGCGCTAACTATGGCTACACCTTC. Translated: CASSKFGVRANYGYTF.

The chain employs TRBV28 and TRBJ2-6; D unclear. Trimming left V 5 bases short and J 1 base short, with 3 bases between. The V gene's germline CDR1 is MDHEN and CDR2 SYDVKM. The CDR3 has 13 residues. The CDR3 coding sequence is TGTGCCAGCAGTACGTCTGGGGCCAACGTCCTGACTTTC. Its translation: CASSTSGANVLTF.

This clone appeared once. The chain uses TRBV2 and TRBJ2-7; possibly TRBD2 for D (5 bases). V lost 2 bases and J lost 0, with 14 bases in between. The CDR3 sequence is 16 residues long. Germline V gene data show CDR1 as SNHLY and CDR2 as FYNNEI. Written as DNA, the CDR3 is TGTGCCAGCAGTGAATGGGAGAGCGCCATCTCCTACGAGCAGTACTTC. It encodes CASSEWESAISYEQYF. The full variable domain, with the rest looked up from reference TRBV2 and TRBJ2-7, is EPEVTQTPSHQVTQMGQEVILRCVPISNHLYFYWYRQILGQKVEFLVSFYNNEISEKSEIFDDQFSVERPDGSNFTLKIRSTKLEDSAMYFCASSEWESAISYEQYFGPGTRLTVT.

Comments on this clone: Distinct nucleotide sequences in the sample also encode this CDR3. V and J are TRBV28 and TRBJ1-1; D remains ambiguous. The ends were cut back, 1 base at V and 5 bases at J, with 5 bases in the middle. Germline V gene lookup returns CDR1 MDHEN and CDR2 SYDVKM. CDR3 length: 12 amino acids. The CDR3 region has the DNA TGTGCCAGCAGTTTATCCGGGACTGAAGCTTTCTTT. This codes for CASSLSGTEAFF.

The chain carries TRBV7-9 and TRBJ1-1, with unresolved D. Germline V CDR1 and CDR2: SEHNR, FQNEAQ (reference sequence). The V and J ends lost 5 bases and 6 bases respectively, with 13 bases between them. This CDR3 comprises 13 residues. The DNA of the CDR3 is TGTGCCAGCAGCACAAGTGCAGGACCTGAAGCTTTCTTT. Encoded protein: CASSTSAGPEAFF.

The gene calls are TRBV5-4 and TRBJ1-2; 9 bases are shared with TRBD1. The germline V gene has CDR1 SGHNT and CDR2 YYREEE (reference sequence). The CDR3 contains 14 residues. Losses at the gene ends were 3 bases for V and 8 bases for J; bases not matched to a gene: 8. DNA of the CDR3: TGTGCCAGCAGCTGGGACAGGGATTTGAGGGGCTACACCTTC. Protein sequence: CASSWDRDLRGYTF.

The chain combines TRBV4-2 with TRBJ2-7; D possibly matches TRBD1 or TRBD2 (5 bases each). Germline loops: CDR1 LGHNA, CDR2 YNFKEQ. V lost 7 bases and J 2 bases, leaving 15 bases between the germline ends. The CDR3 totals 14 residues. CDR3 amino acids: CASNEGTQAYEQYF. The CDR3, as DNA: TGTGCCAGCAACGAGGGGACGCAGGCCTACGAGCAGTACTTC.

This clone turned up a few times. The same CDR3 can be traced to other DNA sequences in this sample. Here the CDR3 reads CSARVVTEAFF. The CDR3 nucleotides are TGCAGTGCTAGAGTTGTCACTGAAGCTTTCTTT. The chain has TRBV20-1 and TRBJ1-1; no clear D gene. Germline V gene sequence: CDR1 DFQATT, CDR2 SNEGSKA (reference sequence). The CDR3 has 11 residues. Between the trimmed V and J ends, which lost 1 base and 4 bases, there was a span of 4 bases.

J is TRBJ2-1 and V is TRBV27, with D possibly TRBD2 on 5 matching bases. The germline CDR1 and CDR2 sequences are MNHEY and SMNVEV (reference sequence). Between the trimmed V and J ends, which lost 8 bases and 1 base, there was a span of 12 bases. CDR3 length: 14 residues. The chain's CDR3 is CASRGSNSYNEQFF. CDR3 nucleotides: TGTGCCAGCCGCGGGTCTAATTCCTACAATGAGCAGTTCTTC.

This chain joins TRBV19 and TRBJ1-1; D gene ambiguous. The V end was cut by 1 base, the J end by 0 bases, with 3 bases between. The germline gives CDR1 LNHDA, CDR2 SQIVND (reference sequence). The CDR3 consists of 13 residues. For the CDR3, the DNA is TGTGCCAGTAGTATAGTCGTGAACACTGAAGCTTTCTTT. The encoded protein is CASSIVVNTEAFF. Supplemented by reference TRBV19 and TRBJ1-1, the full variable domain reads DGGITQSPKYLFRKEGQNVTLSCEQNLNHDAMYWYRQDPGQGLRLIYYSQIVNDFQKGDIAEGYSVSREKKESFPLTVTSAQKNPTAFYLCASSIVVNTEAFFGQGTRLTVV.

This sequence joins TRBV14 and TRBJ2-1; TRBD2 agrees at 7 bases. Germline V gene sequence: CDR1 SGHDN, CDR2 FVKESK. This CDR3 region has 14 residues. V lost 4 bases to trimming and J lost 8 bases; unmatched junction nucleotides: 8. Here the CDR3 reads CASSPSGAGDEQFF. In DNA, the CDR3 is TGTGCCAGCAGCCCTAGCGGCGCGGGGGATGAGCAGTTCTTC. The full variable domain, with the rest looked up from reference TRBV14 and TRBJ2-1, is EAGVTQFPSHSVIEKGQTVTLRCDPISGHDNLYWYRRVMGKEIKFLLHFVKESKQDESGMPNNRFLAERTGGTYSTLKVQPAELEDSGVYFCASSPSGAGDEQFFGPGTRLTVL.

J is TRBJ1-4 and V is TRBV28, with 7 bases matching TRBD1. CDR3 length: 17 residues. V dropped 4 bases and J dropped 8; count of bases not matched to a gene: 16. Germline V gives CDR1 MDHEN, CDR2 SYDVKM. In DNA form, the CDR3 reads TGTGCCAGCAGTTCTAGGACAGGCTTACTGAACCGGGAAAAACTGTTTTTT. Encoded protein: CASSSRTGLLNREKLFF.

This chain links TRBV7-9 with TRBJ2-1, with TRBD2 matching 9 bases. Unmatched junction bases numbered 9, after V lost 1 base and J lost 11 bases. CDR1 SEHNR and CDR2 FQNEAQ come from the germline V gene (reference sequence). This CDR3 is 15 amino acids long. The CDR3 DNA reads as TGTGCCAGCAGCTTAGGAGAGCGGGAGGAATCCCAGCAGTTCTTC. Translation gives CASSLGEREESQQFF.

The chain couples TRBV5-1 to TRBJ2-7; D call uncertain. CDR1 SGHRS and CDR2 YFSETQ come from the germline V gene. Trimming took off 0 bases at V and 3 bases at J, with 10 bases between the two ends. This CDR3 is 14 amino acids long. CDR3 coding DNA: TGCGCCAGCAGCTTGGAAGTCAGCTACTACGAGCAGTACTTC. The encoded protein is CASSLEVSYYEQYF.

V is TRBV6-6 and J is TRBJ2-2, with a possible D match to TRBD1 (6 bases). Trimming removed 4 bases from V and 5 bases from J, with 14 bases in between. CDR1 MNHNY and CDR2 SVGAGI come from the germline V gene (reference sequence). The CDR3 sequence is 15 residues long. CDR3 nucleotides: TGTGCCAGCAGTTTGCTTGGGGGCTTAACCGGGGAGCTGTTTTTT. Translation: CASSLLGGLTGELFF.